This is a list of T cell receptor beta chains from one sample in a study of cytomegalovirus exposure and HLA in healthy donors. Some clones are missing from TCRdb's copy, which holds only in-frame ones; the method was immunoSEQ multiplex PCR. The sample shows about 130,000 clones, 80% of them seen only once. Material: PBMCs. All receptors come from a man younger than 40 in good health and CMV-seropositive. The CDR3 runs from the conserved cysteine through the conserved F or W. Fields, in order: V gene, D gene, J gene, clone size, CDR3 length, CDR3 protein, CDR3 DNA. D genes are given only for firm matches. The size field is filled for only some rows; it gives once, few, many or a size class.

v_call: TRBV28; d_call: .; j_call: TRBJ2-7; clone_size: .; cdr3_length: 13; cdr3_aa: CASSQQGPYEQYF; cdr3_nt: TGTGCCAGCAGTCAACAGGGTCCCTACGAGCAGTACTTC
v_call: TRBV19; d_call: TRBD1; j_call: TRBJ1-5; clone_size: .; cdr3_length: 15; cdr3_aa: CASSITGTGNQPQHF; cdr3_nt: TGTGCCAGTAGTATAACAGGGACAGGCAATCAGCCCCAGCATTTT
v_call: TRBV7-8; d_call: TRBD2; j_call: TRBJ2-5; clone_size: .; cdr3_length: 15; cdr3_aa: CASSELARGGVTQYF; cdr3_nt: TGTGCCAGCAGCGAACTAGCGAGGGGAGGTGTTACCCAGTACTTC
v_call: TRBV2; d_call: TRBD2; j_call: TRBJ2-3; clone_size: .; cdr3_length: 15; cdr3_aa: CASSSLAGVADTQYF; cdr3_nt: TGTGCCAGCAGTTCACTAGCGGGGGTTGCAGATACGCAGTATTTT
v_call: TRBV6-6; d_call: TRBD1; j_call: TRBJ1-2; clone_size: .; cdr3_length: 15; cdr3_aa: CASSYQDRGDYGYTF; cdr3_nt: TGTGCCAGCAGTTACCAGGACAGGGGAGACTATGGCTACACCTTC
v_call: TRBV28; d_call: TRBD1; j_call: TRBJ1-5; clone_size: .; cdr3_length: 17; cdr3_aa: CASRAGTGKGGNQPQHF; cdr3_nt: TGTGCCAGCAGGGCAGGGACAGGGAAGGGCGGCAATCAGCCCCAGCATTTT
v_call: TRBV19; d_call: TRBD2; j_call: TRBJ2-2; clone_size: .; cdr3_length: 15; cdr3_aa: CASSILAGVLGELFF; cdr3_nt: TGTGCCAGTAGTATATTAGCGGGCGTCCTCGGGGAGCTGTTTTTT
v_call: TRBV27; d_call: .; j_call: TRBJ1-1; clone_size: .; cdr3_length: 14; cdr3_aa: CASSLSRGNTEAFF; cdr3_nt: TGTGCCAGCTCTCTCAGCCGGGGGAACACTGAAGCTTTCTTT
v_call: TRBV19; d_call: TRBD1; j_call: TRBJ2-5; clone_size: .; cdr3_length: 15; cdr3_aa: CASSNRGQAQETQYF; cdr3_nt: TGTGCCAGTAGTAACCGGGGACAGGCACAAGAGACCCAGTACTTC
v_call: TRBV30; d_call: TRBD1; j_call: TRBJ1-3; clone_size: .; cdr3_length: 15; cdr3_aa: CAWSRDRVPGNTIYF; cdr3_nt: TGTGCCTGGAGTAGGGACAGGGTCCCTGGAAACACCATATATTTT
v_call: TRBV10-3; d_call: TRBD1; j_call: TRBJ2-1; clone_size: .; cdr3_length: 17; cdr3_aa: CAISGTGTGFTYNEQFF; cdr3_nt: TGTGCCATCAGTGGAACCGGGACAGGGTTTACCTACAATGAGCAGTTCTTC
v_call: TRBV19; d_call: .; j_call: TRBJ1-2; clone_size: once; cdr3_length: 14; cdr3_aa: CASSPGTTNYGYTF; cdr3_nt: TGTGCCAGTAGTCCAGGGACAACTAACTATGGCTACACCTTC
v_call: TRBV5-1; d_call: .; j_call: TRBJ1-3; clone_size: .; cdr3_length: 13; cdr3_aa: CASSSGPENTIYF; cdr3_nt: TGCGCCAGCAGCTCGGGTCCTGAAAACACCATATATTTT
v_call: TRBV5-1; d_call: TRBD2; j_call: TRBJ2-3; clone_size: .; cdr3_length: 14; cdr3_aa: CASSPRTSSDTQYF; cdr3_nt: TGCGCCAGCAGCCCCCGGACTAGTTCAGATACGCAGTATTTT
v_call: TRBV10-3; d_call: TRBD1; j_call: TRBJ2-3; clone_size: .; cdr3_length: 15; cdr3_aa: CAIGTGAGSTDTQYF; cdr3_nt: TGTGCCATCGGGACAGGAGCGGGTAGCACAGATACGCAGTATTTT
v_call: TRBV7-8; d_call: .; j_call: TRBJ1-6; clone_size: .; cdr3_length: 15; cdr3_aa: CASSLESSYNSPLHF; cdr3_nt: TGTGCCAGCAGCTTGGAGAGCTCCTATAATTCACCCCTCCACTTT
v_call: TRBV4-2; d_call: TRBD2; j_call: TRBJ2-3; clone_size: .; cdr3_length: 14; cdr3_aa: CASSREGYTDTQYF; cdr3_nt: TGTGCCAGCAGCCGGGAGGGCTATACAGATACGCAGTATTTT
v_call: TRBV6-1; d_call: TRBD1; j_call: TRBJ1-1; clone_size: .; cdr3_length: 15; cdr3_aa: CASSEGGQGYTEAFF; cdr3_nt: TGTGCCAGCAGTGAAGGTGGACAGGGCTACACTGAAGCTTTCTTT
v_call: TRBV10-3; d_call: .; j_call: TRBJ1-1; clone_size: .; cdr3_length: 16; cdr3_aa: CAISDGKQGAGTEAFF; cdr3_nt: TGTGCCATCAGTGATGGGAAACAGGGCGCAGGGACTGAAGCTTTCTTT
v_call: TRBV28; d_call: TRBD2; j_call: TRBJ2-1; clone_size: .; cdr3_length: 15; cdr3_aa: CASSRQGLAGNEQFF; cdr3_nt: TGTGCCAGCAGTCGACAGGGACTAGCGGGGAATGAGCAGTTCTTC
v_call: TRBV4-1; d_call: .; j_call: TRBJ2-7; clone_size: .; cdr3_length: 15; cdr3_aa: CASSQELDSQYEQYF; cdr3_nt: TGCGCCAGCAGCCAAGAGTTAGACAGTCAATACGAGCAGTACTTC
v_call: TRBV6-6; d_call: .; j_call: TRBJ2-3; clone_size: .; cdr3_length: 13; cdr3_aa: CASSPTGKDTQYF; cdr3_nt: TGTGCCAGCAGTCCCACAGGCAAAGATACGCAGTATTTT
v_call: TRBV5-6; d_call: .; j_call: TRBJ1-4; clone_size: .; cdr3_length: 13; cdr3_aa: CASSDQIQEKLFF; cdr3_nt: TGTGCCAGCAGCGATCAGATCCAAGAAAAACTGTTTTTT
v_call: TRBV19; d_call: .; j_call: TRBJ1-2; clone_size: few; cdr3_length: 15; cdr3_aa: CASSLGRTYNYGYTF; cdr3_nt: TGTGCCAGTAGTCTAGGCCGAACTTATAACTATGGCTACACCTTC
v_call: TRBV19; d_call: .; j_call: TRBJ2-5; clone_size: .; cdr3_length: 13; cdr3_aa: CASSNFDGETQYF; cdr3_nt: TGTGCCAGCAGTAATTTTGACGGGGAGACCCAGTACTTC
v_call: TRBV11-1; d_call: TRBD1; j_call: TRBJ2-1; clone_size: .; cdr3_length: 15; cdr3_aa: CASAPLTGNLNEQFF; cdr3_nt: TGTGCCAGCGCCCCACTGACAGGGAATTTAAATGAGCAGTTCTTC
v_call: TRBV13; d_call: .; j_call: TRBJ2-3; clone_size: once; cdr3_length: 13; cdr3_aa: CASSLQQTDTQYF; cdr3_nt: TGTGCCAGCAGCCTTCAACAGACAGATACGCAGTATTTT
v_call: TRBV19; d_call: TRBD1; j_call: TRBJ1-5; clone_size: .; cdr3_length: 14; cdr3_aa: CASGVTGGNQPQHF; cdr3_nt: TGTGCCAGCGGAGTCACAGGGGGGAATCAGCCCCAGCATTTT
v_call: TRBV5-4; d_call: TRBD2; j_call: TRBJ2-5; clone_size: few; cdr3_length: 13; cdr3_aa: CASSSSGGGTQYF; cdr3_nt: TGTGCCAGCAGCTCTAGCGGGGGAGGGACCCAGTACTTC
v_call: TRBV5-6; d_call: TRBD2; j_call: TRBJ2-1; clone_size: .; cdr3_length: 15; cdr3_aa: CASSLDVAGYNEQFF; cdr3_nt: TGTGCCAGCAGCTTGGATGTAGCGGGGTACAATGAGCAGTTCTTC
v_call: TRBV25-1; d_call: TRBD1; j_call: TRBJ1-2; clone_size: .; cdr3_length: 14; cdr3_aa: CASSVIGTGKGYTF; cdr3_nt: TGTGCCAGCAGTGTCATCGGGACAGGGAAGGGCTACACCTTC
v_call: TRBV11-2; d_call: .; j_call: TRBJ2-1; clone_size: .; cdr3_length: 17; cdr3_aa: CASSPWVDTSSYNEQFF; cdr3_nt: TGTGCCAGCAGCCCGTGGGTCGACACCAGCTCCTACAATGAGCAGTTCTTC
v_call: TRBV6-1; d_call: .; j_call: TRBJ2-7; clone_size: .; cdr3_length: 14; cdr3_aa: CASYELGGRYEQYF; cdr3_nt: TGTGCCAGCTATGAGCTCGGGGGTAGGTACGAGCAGTACTTC
v_call: TRBV30; d_call: .; j_call: TRBJ2-3; clone_size: .; cdr3_length: 16; cdr3_aa: CAWSFIGLGTTDTQYF; cdr3_nt: TGTGCCTGGAGTTTCATCGGACTGGGAACAACAGATACGCAGTATTTT
v_call: TRBV19; d_call: .; j_call: TRBJ1-1; clone_size: .; cdr3_length: 13; cdr3_aa: CASSIDPLTEAFF; cdr3_nt: TGTGCCAGTAGTATAGACCCCCTCACTGAAGCTTTCTTT
v_call: TRBV19; d_call: .; j_call: TRBJ2-3; clone_size: few; cdr3_length: 14; cdr3_aa: CASSIGRLADTQYF; cdr3_nt: TGTGCCAGTAGTATAGGCCGGTTGGCAGATACGCAGTATTTT
v_call: TRBV5-1; d_call: .; j_call: TRBJ1-2; clone_size: few; cdr3_length: 13; cdr3_aa: CASSLADTDGYTF; cdr3_nt: TGCGCCAGCAGCTTGGCGGACACAGATGGCTACACCTTC
v_call: TRBV7-9; d_call: .; j_call: TRBJ1-1; clone_size: few; cdr3_length: 15; cdr3_aa: CASSPDTPSVFEAFF; cdr3_nt: TGTGCCAGCAGCCCGGACACCCCTTCGGTCTTTGAAGCTTTCTTT
v_call: TRBV5-6; d_call: .; j_call: TRBJ2-4; clone_size: few; cdr3_length: 14; cdr3_aa: CASNSMEAKNIQYF; cdr3_nt: TGTGCCAGCAACTCGATGGAGGCCAAAAACATTCAGTACTTC
v_call: TRBV29-1; d_call: .; j_call: TRBJ2-5; clone_size: once; cdr3_length: 12; cdr3_aa: CSVDSGAETQYF; cdr3_nt: TGCAGCGTTGACTCAGGGGCTGAGACCCAGTACTTC
v_call: TRBV6-1; d_call: TRBD1; j_call: TRBJ1-2; clone_size: once; cdr3_length: 13; cdr3_aa: CASRDREKYGYTF; cdr3_nt: TGTGCCAGCAGAGACAGGGAAAAATATGGCTACACCTTC
v_call: TRBV13; d_call: .; j_call: TRBJ1-4; clone_size: .; cdr3_length: 13; cdr3_aa: CASSLSGAEKLFF; cdr3_nt: TGTGCCAGCAGCTTATCAGGGGCCGAAAAACTGTTTTTT
v_call: TRBV2; d_call: TRBD1; j_call: TRBJ1-2; clone_size: .; cdr3_length: 16; cdr3_aa: CASSEPGQGADYGYTF; cdr3_nt: TGTGCCAGCAGCGAGCCGGGACAGGGCGCGGACTATGGCTACACCTTC
v_call: TRBV10-1; d_call: .; j_call: TRBJ2-4; clone_size: few; cdr3_length: 14; cdr3_aa: CASSESGGWGFRYF; cdr3_nt: TGCGCCAGCAGTGAGTCCGGGGGTTGGGGATTTCGGTACTTC
v_call: TRBV30; d_call: TRBD1; j_call: TRBJ1-1; clone_size: .; cdr3_length: 14; cdr3_aa: CAWSLGGAVTEAFF; cdr3_nt: TGTGCCTGGAGTCTAGGGGGCGCGGTCACTGAAGCTTTCTTT
v_call: TRBV28; d_call: .; j_call: TRBJ1-2; clone_size: .; cdr3_length: 14; cdr3_aa: CASSPQTVNYGYTF; cdr3_nt: TGTGCCAGCAGTCCGCAGACAGTTAACTATGGCTACACCTTC
v_call: TRBV9; d_call: .; j_call: TRBJ1-1; clone_size: .; cdr3_length: 14; cdr3_aa: CASSPGGGGTEAFF; cdr3_nt: TGTGCCAGCAGCCCTGGGGGGGGAGGGACTGAAGCTTTCTTT
v_call: TRBV6-4; d_call: .; j_call: TRBJ1-2; clone_size: .; cdr3_length: 14; cdr3_aa: CASSWRVGDYGYTF; cdr3_nt: TGTGCCAGCAGTTGGCGTGTCGGAGACTATGGCTACACCTTC
v_call: TRBV6-6; d_call: TRBD1; j_call: TRBJ1-1; clone_size: .; cdr3_length: 14; cdr3_aa: CASSHTGGNTEAFF; cdr3_nt: TGTGCCAGCAGTCATACAGGGGGTAACACTGAAGCTTTCTTT
v_call: TRBV5-1; d_call: TRBD1; j_call: TRBJ1-3; clone_size: .; cdr3_length: 17; cdr3_aa: CASSGTGGGRRGNTIYF; cdr3_nt: TGCGCCAGCAGCGGGACAGGGGGCGGTCGACGAGGAAACACCATATATTTT
v_call: TRBV9; d_call: .; j_call: TRBJ1-4; clone_size: .; cdr3_length: 16; cdr3_aa: CASSAGIGRPNEKLFF; cdr3_nt: TGTGCCAGCAGCGCGGGGATCGGTCGGCCTAATGAAAAACTGTTTTTT